This T cell receptor (beta chain) appears in the sequencing data of a study of T-cell memory formation after mild COVID-19. This clonotype was detected a few times. Its cognate antigen is unknown. TCRdb analysed the 5' RACE reads with MiXCR anew, one entry per CDR3 protein. In the table there are over 350,000 distinct CDR3 sequences, approximately 16% of which are singletons. General study points: Unconfirmed was the SARS-CoV-2 specificity of second-wave clones that peaked on day 37. Largely, contracting CD4+ clones fell within CM and EM, and contracting CD8+ clones within EMRA.

This CDR3 has 14 amino acids. V lost 3 bases to trimming and J lost 5 bases, with 14 bases between them. The germline V gene encodes CDR1 DFQATT and CDR2 SNEGSKA (reference sequence). The gene calls are TRBV20-1 and TRBJ2-1, with D tentatively TRBD1 or TRBD2 (6 bases each). Specimen: PBMCs or a T cell subset sorted from them (not recorded which). The receptor was isolated from a man younger than 35 who had mild COVID-19 (a few samples of this study predate the infection). Cell type and time point are not known. CDR3 in amino acids: CSASGGLSNNEQFF. The DNA of the CDR3 is TGCAGTGCTAGCGGGGGCCTCTCTAACAATGAGCAGTTCTTC.